This T cell receptor (beta chain) was sequenced during a study of blood T cell repertoires in COVID-19. Study context: Collection of acute and convalescent COVID-19 samples took place in the United States, Italy and Spain. PBMCs, B-cell-depleted T cells, or T cells provided the cDNA or gDNA that made up the material.

The CDR3 extends over 16 amino acids. Germline CDR1 SGHNT, CDR2 YYREEE (reference sequence). V lost 1 base and J lost 0; bases outside the gene matches: 5. Original data processing: It was from reference gene primer amplification that nucleated cell counts were estimated. The data were produced by immunoSEQ multiplex PCR, yet TCRdb's version contains in-frame clones alone and is incomplete. For V, J and clone size, that table is used; D and trimming come from the DNA. The table includes 90,000 to 100,000 clones, approximately 86% detected once. This chain links TRBV5-4 with TRBJ2-3; TRBD2 aligns across 7 bases. Sequenced input: peripheral blood. This clonotype was obtained from an elderly man with acute or convalescent COVID-19. CDR3 coding DNA: TGTGCCAGCAGCTTGCGGACTAGAACTAGCACAGATACGCAGTATTTT. It is translated as CASSLRTRTSTDTQYF.